The following is a T cell receptor (beta chain) sequence with its context. Its binding antigen is unknown. Base qualities were left out, and no much larger clone turns up one base away. The data belong to a study of blood T cell repertoires in COVID-19 (dated by TCRdb to about 2020). Notes on the research overall: Collaborator samples came from the United States, Italy and Spain and covered acute and convalescent phases of COVID-19. The samples were drawn from two sources: the first 160 participants of the ongoing ImmuneRACE study, and over 950 subjects contributed by 6 global collaborators. The dataset comprised deeply sampled blood TCRbeta repertoires from subjects exposed to, actively infected with, or recovered from COVID-19. The material from the prospective study consisted of cDNA or gDNA derived from T cells, B-cell-depleted T cells, or PBMCs. A freely available public database, intended as a resource for researchers studying the immune response to SARS-CoV-2, is where the repertoires were released. Sample metadata almost always included a de-identified subject ID, COVID-19 status, age in years and sex. Where available, HLA class I and class II types were taken from metadata supplied by the sample provider and were not determined by assay-based typing.

Including the terminal cysteine and phenylalanine, the CDR3 comprises 13 residues. Only the CDR3 part of the read is kept: 39 bases, read in frame from the first base. CDR1 and CDR2 were assigned from the germline V gene (reference sequence) as SEHNR and FQNEAQ. V is clipped by 5 bases and J by 3 bases, and the sequence between their germline boundaries is 10 bases long. The immunoSEQ Assay, a bias-controlled multiplex PCR, was used to amplify TCRbeta CDR3 regions from genomic DNA. In the original analysis: Within the assay, amplification of reference gene primers was used to estimate how many nucleated cells each sample contained. To quantify the absolute abundance of each unique TCRbeta CDR3 rearrangement, sequence reads were collapsed and filtered. For each sample, productive Simpson clonality was calculated by taking the square root of Simpson's diversity index across productive rearrangements. In TCRdb, the immuneACCESS table is reduced to in-frame sequences with V and J assigned. These tables do not hold every clone; where another copy was compared, an unresolved V gene accounts for under half, and the others remain unexplained. V and J calls and clone size are those listed in that table; D and trimming were worked out from the DNA. This sample has some 110,000 clones in its table, and 80% to 90% of those were observed once. Around 4% of the sample is held by the ten biggest clonotypes.

The collaborating institutions used their own protocols to collect whole blood in K2EDTA tubes. For TCRbeta analysis, collaborator samples were shipped as frozen whole blood, as isolated PBMCs, or as DNA extracted from either sample type. Points the paper makes about the study in general: How much clinical and demographic metadata was included differed by source and by participant, and the metadata was provided uncurated.

The rearrangement combines TRBV7-9 with TRBJ1-1; TRBD1 might be the D gene, on 5 matching bases. Sequencing input: peripheral blood. This TCR derives from a man between 40 and 49 years old with acute or convalescent COVID-19. The CDR3 has the sequence CASSAQAYTEAFF. The sequenced DNA is TGTGCCAGCAGCGCACAGGCGTACACTGAAGCTTTCTTT.